This TCR beta chain was identified in a study of T cells after yellow fever vaccination. The overall study: Where fractions had low cell numbers, libraries were prepared from them with the SMART-Seq v4 Ultra Low Input RNA kit. Findings of the study overall: Re-detected after boosting: most primary clones, 96% of CD4 and about 85% of CD8. Contaminating bulk clonotypes could be abundant in FACS-sorted repertoires.

5'RACE template switching generated TCR cDNA, adding a universal primer site and UMIs. TCRdb passed the 5' RACE reads through MiXCR, listing each CDR3 protein once. Here the sample spans a few hundred thousand distinct CDR3 sequences, around 3.9% being singletons. To note about this clonotype: The antigen remains undetermined.

The clonotype originates from a man between 18 and 35 years old who received the YFV17D yellow fever vaccine. This specimen consisted of PBMCs, obtained 5 days after the yellow fever booster vaccination.

The DNA of the CDR3 is TGTGCCAGCGGGCCCCACGGGGGAACCTACGAGCAGTACTTC. Translating gives CASGPHGGTYEQYF. The chain links TRBV7-2 to TRBJ2-7; D may be TRBD2 (6 bases). The CDR3 is 14 residues long. CDR1 is SGHTA, CDR2 FQGNSA, per germline. V lost 8 bases to trimming and J lost 2 bases, with 16 bases between them.